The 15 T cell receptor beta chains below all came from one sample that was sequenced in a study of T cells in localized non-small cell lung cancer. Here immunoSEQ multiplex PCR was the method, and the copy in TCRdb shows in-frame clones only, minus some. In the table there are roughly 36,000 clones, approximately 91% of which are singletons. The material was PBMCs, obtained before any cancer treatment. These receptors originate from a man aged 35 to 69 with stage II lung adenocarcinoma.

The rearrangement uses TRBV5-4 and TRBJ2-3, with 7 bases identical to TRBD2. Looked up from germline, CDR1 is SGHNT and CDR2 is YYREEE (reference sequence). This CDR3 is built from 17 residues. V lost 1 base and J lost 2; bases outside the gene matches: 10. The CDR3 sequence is CASSLHGASGSTDTQYF. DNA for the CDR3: TGTGCCAGCAGCTTGCACGGCGCTAGCGGTTCCACAGATACGCAGTATTTT.

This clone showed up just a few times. The CDR3 loop is CASSPGAGGAYNEQFF. The CDR3 DNA follows: TGCGCCAGCAGCCCCGGCGCGGGGGGGGCCTACAATGAGCAGTTCTTC. The chain is built from TRBV5-1 and TRBJ2-1; 9 bases line up with TRBD2. Per the germline V gene, CDR1 is SGHRS and CDR2 is YFSETQ. With 4 bases clipped from V and 2 bases from J, the junction kept 7 bases outside the gene matches. The CDR3 runs to 16 residues.

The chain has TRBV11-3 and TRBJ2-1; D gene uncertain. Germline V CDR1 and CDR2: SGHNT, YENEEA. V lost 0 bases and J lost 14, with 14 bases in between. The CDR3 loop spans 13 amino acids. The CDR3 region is CASSLEARKAEFF. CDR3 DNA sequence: TGTGCCAGCAGCTTAGAGGCCAGAAAGGCGGAGTTCTTC. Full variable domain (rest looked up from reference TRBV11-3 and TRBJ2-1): EAGVVQSPRYKIIEKKQPVAFWCNPISGHNTLYWYLQNLGQGPELLIRYENEEAVDDSQLPKDRFSAERLKGVDSTLKIQPAELGDSAVYLCASSLEARKAEFFGPGTRLTVL.

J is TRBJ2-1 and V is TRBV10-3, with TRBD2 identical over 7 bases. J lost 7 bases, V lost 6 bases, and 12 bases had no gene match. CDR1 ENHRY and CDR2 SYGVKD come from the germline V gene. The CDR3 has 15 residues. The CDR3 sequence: CAIRGSSGLRNEQFF. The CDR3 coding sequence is TGTGCCATCAGGGGGAGTAGCGGGCTGAGGAATGAGCAGTTCTTC.

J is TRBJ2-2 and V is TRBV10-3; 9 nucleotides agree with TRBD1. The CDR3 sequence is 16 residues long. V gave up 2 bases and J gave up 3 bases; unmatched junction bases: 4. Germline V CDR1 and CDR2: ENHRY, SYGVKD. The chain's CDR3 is CAISERGQGYTGELFF. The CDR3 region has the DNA TGTGCCATCAGTGAGAGGGGACAGGGATACACCGGGGAGCTGTTTTTT.

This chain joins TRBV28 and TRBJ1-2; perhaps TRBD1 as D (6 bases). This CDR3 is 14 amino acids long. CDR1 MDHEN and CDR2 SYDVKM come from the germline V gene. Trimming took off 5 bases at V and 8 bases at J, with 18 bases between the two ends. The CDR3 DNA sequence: TGTGCCAGCAGTACTAGACAGACAGGCCGGGGCTACACCTTC. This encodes CASSTRQTGRGYTF.

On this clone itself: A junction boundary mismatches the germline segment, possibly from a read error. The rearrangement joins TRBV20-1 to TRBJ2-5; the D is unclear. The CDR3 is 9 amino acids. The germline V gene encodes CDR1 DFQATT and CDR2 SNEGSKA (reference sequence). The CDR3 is CSANLPHYF. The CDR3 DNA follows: TGCAGTGCTAACCTCCCCCACTACTTC.

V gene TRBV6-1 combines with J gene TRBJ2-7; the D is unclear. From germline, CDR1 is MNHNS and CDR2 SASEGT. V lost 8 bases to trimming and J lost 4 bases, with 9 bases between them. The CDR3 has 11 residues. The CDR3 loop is CASGLGYEQYF. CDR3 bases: TGTGCCAGCGGCCTGGGTTACGAGCAGTACTTC.

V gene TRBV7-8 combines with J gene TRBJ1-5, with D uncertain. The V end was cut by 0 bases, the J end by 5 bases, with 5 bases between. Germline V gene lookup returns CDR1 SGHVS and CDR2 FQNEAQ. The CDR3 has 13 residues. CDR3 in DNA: TGTGCCAGCAGCTTAGCCGCCCATCAGCCCCAGCATTTT. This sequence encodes CASSLAAHQPQHF.

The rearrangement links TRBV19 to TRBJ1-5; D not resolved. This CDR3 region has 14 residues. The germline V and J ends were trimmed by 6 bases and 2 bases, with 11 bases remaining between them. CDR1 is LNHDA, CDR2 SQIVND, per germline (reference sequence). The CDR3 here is CASRARGGNQPQHF. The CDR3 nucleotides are TGTGCCAGTAGAGCGCGAGGCGGCAATCAGCCCCAGCATTTT. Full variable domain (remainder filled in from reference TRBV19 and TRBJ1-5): DGGITQSPKYLFRKEGQNVTLSCEQNLNHDAMYWYRQDPGQGLRLIYYSQIVNDFQKGDIAEGYSVSREKKESFPLTVTSAQKNPTAFYLCASRARGGNQPQHFGDGTRLSIL.

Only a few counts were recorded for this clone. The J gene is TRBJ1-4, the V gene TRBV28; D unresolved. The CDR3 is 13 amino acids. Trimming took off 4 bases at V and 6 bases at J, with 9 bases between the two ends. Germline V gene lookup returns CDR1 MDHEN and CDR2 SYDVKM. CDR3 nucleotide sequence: TGTGCCAGCAGTTCCCCGCCGGATGAAAAACTGTTTTTT. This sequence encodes CASSSPPDEKLFF.

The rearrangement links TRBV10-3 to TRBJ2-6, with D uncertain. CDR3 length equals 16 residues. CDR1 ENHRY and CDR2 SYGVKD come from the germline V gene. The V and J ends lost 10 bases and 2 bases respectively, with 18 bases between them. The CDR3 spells CATTGADTPGANVLTF. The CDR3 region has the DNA TGTGCCACCACTGGTGCGGATACCCCTGGGGCCAACGTCCTGACTTTC.

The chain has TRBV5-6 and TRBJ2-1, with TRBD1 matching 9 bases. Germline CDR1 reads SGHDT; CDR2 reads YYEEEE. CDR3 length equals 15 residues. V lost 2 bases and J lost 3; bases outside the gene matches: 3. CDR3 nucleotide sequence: TGTGCCAGCAGCTTAACAGGGGGCGGCTACAATGAGCAGTTCTTC. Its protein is CASSLTGGGYNEQFF.

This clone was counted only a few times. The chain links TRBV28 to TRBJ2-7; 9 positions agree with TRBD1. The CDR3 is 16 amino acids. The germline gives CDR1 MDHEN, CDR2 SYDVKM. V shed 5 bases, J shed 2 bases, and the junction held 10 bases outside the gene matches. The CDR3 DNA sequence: TGTGCCAGCAGTCCTCATCCGGGACAGGGCCCCTACGAGCAGTACTTC. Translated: CASSPHPGQGPYEQYF.

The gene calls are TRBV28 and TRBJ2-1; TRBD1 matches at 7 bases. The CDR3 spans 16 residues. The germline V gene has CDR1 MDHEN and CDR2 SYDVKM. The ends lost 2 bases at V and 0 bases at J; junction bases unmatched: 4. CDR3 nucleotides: TGTGCCAGCAGTTTACAACAGGGGCACTCCTACAATGAGCAGTTCTTC. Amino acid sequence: CASSLQQGHSYNEQFF.